What follows is one T cell receptor beta chain and its context. Its antigen is not known. TCRdb reprocessed the 5' RACE reads with MiXCR, giving one entry per CDR3 protein. The table records 400,000 to 500,000 distinct CDR3 sequences, 20% of them present only once. The sample comes from a study of T-cell memory formation after mild COVID-19. Overall study context: TCR clusters were largely donor specific.

General study findings and limits: Whereas later expanders leaned CD4+, clones contracting day 15 to 85 showed a balanced CD4/CD8 makeup. Pre-infection memory contained some responding clones, which suggested that cross-reactive memory had joined. Confirmation was lacking for SARS-CoV-2 specificity of second-wave clones that peaked on day 37.

Material for sequencing was PBMCs or a T cell subset sorted from them (not recorded which). The source is an adult woman who had mild COVID-19 (a few samples of this study predate the infection). Cell type and time point are not known.

The CDR3, as DNA: TGTGCCAGCATCCCCTGGGGACGGAGCACAGATACGCAGTATTTT. This sequence encodes CASIPWGRSTDTQYF. This chain links TRBV28 with TRBJ2-3, with D tentatively TRBD1 or TRBD2 (5 bases each). Trimming cost V 7 bases and J 0 bases, with 14 bases left between them. Germline CDR1 and CDR2: MDHEN and SYDVKM. This CDR3 spans 15 amino acids.